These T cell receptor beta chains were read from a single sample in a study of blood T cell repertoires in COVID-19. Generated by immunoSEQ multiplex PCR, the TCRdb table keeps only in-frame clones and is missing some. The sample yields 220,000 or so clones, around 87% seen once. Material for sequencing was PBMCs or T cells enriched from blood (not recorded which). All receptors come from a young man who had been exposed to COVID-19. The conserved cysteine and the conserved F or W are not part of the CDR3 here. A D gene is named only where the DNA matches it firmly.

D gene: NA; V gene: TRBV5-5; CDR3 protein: ASSGKTGHTEAF
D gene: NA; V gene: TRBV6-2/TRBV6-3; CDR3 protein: ASRPSREDGYT
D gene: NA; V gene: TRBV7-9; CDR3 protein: ASSSINLAGNTEAF
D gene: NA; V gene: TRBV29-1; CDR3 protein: SVATSGGTQY
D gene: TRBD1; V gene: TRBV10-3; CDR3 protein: AISARDRYNSPLH
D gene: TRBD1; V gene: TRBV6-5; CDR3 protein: ASSPQQGNQPQH
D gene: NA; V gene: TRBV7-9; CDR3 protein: ASSPGQRSNNEQF
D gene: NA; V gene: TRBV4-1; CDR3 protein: ASSPAWGPYYGYT
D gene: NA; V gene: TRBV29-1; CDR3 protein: SSDAGGTNYGYT
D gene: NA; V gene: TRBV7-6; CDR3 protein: ASSLFHRVNTGELF
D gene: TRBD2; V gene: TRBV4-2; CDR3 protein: ASSQEASGGDLAKNIQY
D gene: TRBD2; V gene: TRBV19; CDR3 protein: ASKPLAGVVGDTQY
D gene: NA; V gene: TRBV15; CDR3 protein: ATSRQRGSYEQY
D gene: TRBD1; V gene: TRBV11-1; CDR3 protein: ASSSRDRENNEQF
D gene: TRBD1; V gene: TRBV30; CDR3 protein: AWSDGTGGAGNTIY
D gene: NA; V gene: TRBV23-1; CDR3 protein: ASSQSLAPPQETQY
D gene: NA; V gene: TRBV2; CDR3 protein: ASSDGLTAYEQY
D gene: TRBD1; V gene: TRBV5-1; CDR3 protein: ASSHRTGPTNYGYT
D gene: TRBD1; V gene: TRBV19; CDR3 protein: ASKADGTGLIGGYT
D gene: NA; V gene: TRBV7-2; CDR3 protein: ASSLAPTEAF
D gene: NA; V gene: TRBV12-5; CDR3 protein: ASDEGGAAANEKLF
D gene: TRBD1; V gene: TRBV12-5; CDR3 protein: ASGLDRGKTQY
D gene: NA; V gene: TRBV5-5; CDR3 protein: ASSPDWAIYEQY
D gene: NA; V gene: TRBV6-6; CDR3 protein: ASSPAGQFT
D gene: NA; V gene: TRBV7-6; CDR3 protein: ASSSGSSGNTIY
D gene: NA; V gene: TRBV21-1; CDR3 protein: ASSKQGTDYGYT
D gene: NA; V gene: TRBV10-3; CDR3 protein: AISPTGGTEAF
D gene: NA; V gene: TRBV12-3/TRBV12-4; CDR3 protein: ASSLRGNEQF
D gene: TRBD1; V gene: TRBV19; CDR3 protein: ASSIASGGYGYT
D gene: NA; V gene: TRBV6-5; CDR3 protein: ASAGAGRAF
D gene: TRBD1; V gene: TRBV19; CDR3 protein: ASSKPTGRNEKLF
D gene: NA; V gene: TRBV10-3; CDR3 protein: AISDFTGELF
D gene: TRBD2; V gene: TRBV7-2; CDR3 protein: ASTGGYNPDTQY
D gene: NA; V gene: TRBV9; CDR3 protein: ASSAYFTDTQY
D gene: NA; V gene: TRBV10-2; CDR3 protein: ATRQRFTEAF
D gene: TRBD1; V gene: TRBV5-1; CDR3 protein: ASSITGGMNGGYT
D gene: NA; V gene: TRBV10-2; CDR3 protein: ATSGTDTQY
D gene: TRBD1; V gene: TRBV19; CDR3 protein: ASSLGQGLSTEAF
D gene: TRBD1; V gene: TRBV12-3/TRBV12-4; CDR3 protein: ASTTGTGTQQY
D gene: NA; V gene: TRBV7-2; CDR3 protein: ASGRPLGGDNQPQH
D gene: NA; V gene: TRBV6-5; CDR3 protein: ASSPGSGNEKLF
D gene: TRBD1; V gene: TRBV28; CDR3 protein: ASIGQGDHPHEQF
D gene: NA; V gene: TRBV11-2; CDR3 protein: ASTLKGGTWGGEAF
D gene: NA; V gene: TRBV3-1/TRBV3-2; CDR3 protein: ASSRIQGGTGELF
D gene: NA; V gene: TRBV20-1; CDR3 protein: SARQEKLF
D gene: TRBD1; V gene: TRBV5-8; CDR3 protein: ASSLDTGADEQF
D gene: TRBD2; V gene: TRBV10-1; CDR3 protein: ASSDGGEASEQF
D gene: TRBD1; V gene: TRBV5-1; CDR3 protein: ASRQGDNEQF
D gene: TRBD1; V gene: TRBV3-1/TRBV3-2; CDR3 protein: ASSQGTGRTNNSPLH